This TCR beta chain was found in a study of radiation and T cells in renal cell carcinoma (dated by TCRdb to the early 2020s). A note on the overall study: In total, 50 to 60 samples underwent TCR beta sequencing: some 25 tumors plus 27 peripheral blood samples. In the approximately 53 samples combined, around 3.9 million unique CDR3 nucleotide sequences were found, encoding roughly 2,500,000 unique CDR3 amino acid sequences. Broader findings and caveats from the paper: Because only small tumor regions of approximately 1 g were available, intratumoral heterogeneity was not captured. With a single-armed trial design, the study had no way to address how radiation dose or scheduling affects the TCR repertoire. Irradiated tumors showed higher TCR clonality than controls, with the top 100 clonotypes averaging about 50% of the repertoire versus 43% in nephrectomy-only tumors. Compared with control tumors, irradiated tumors had a greater number of dominant CDR3 motifs, and those motifs took up a bigger portion of the repertoire.

The immunoSEQ kit was used, according to the manufacturer's recommendations, to generate TCR beta libraries from genomic DNA. For library preparation, a first multiplex PCR was performed with proprietary primers, followed by a second PCR in which unique barcodes were added, and bead cleanups were performed after each round. A kit-provided positive control reaction and a negative control reaction were included in every sample batch. The final libraries were assessed on an Agilent 4200 TapeStation D1000 ScreenTape, pooled by volume, and quantified by qPCR. Sequencing ran on an Illumina NextSeq500 with a MidOutput 150-cycle cartridge, using 156 Read1 and 15 Index1 cycles with kit custom primers. The pooled library was loaded at 0.8 to 1 pM, with a roughly 18% PhiX control spiked in. In the paper's pipeline: Vendor-processed data were analyzed in R, with a clonotype defined as all T cells sharing the same CDR3 nucleotide sequence. In the clone abundance analyses, frequencies were normalized to the 10,000 most abundant clones in each sample. Before analysis, public T cell clones were removed, and these numbered fewer than six per sample on average. The dominant motif analysis was done with ImmunoMap using the PAM10 matrix, a gap penalty of 30, and a homology threshold of 0.3, and motifs with a cumulative frequency of at least 0.01 were considered dominant. TCRdb obtained this table from immuneACCESS and retained in-frame rearrangements with V and J assigned. These tables miss some clones; where compared with another copy, unresolved V genes account for less than half of the shortfall, and the remainder is unexplained. Clone size and the V and J calls come from that table; the DNA yielded D and trimming. The sample table shows under 9,000 clones, and roughly 66% are seen once. The leading ten clones occupy roughly 20% of the sample.

Concerning this clone itself: Its recognized antigen is unknown. No much larger clone is present one base from it, and per-base qualities are unavailable.

The time point label, read with the paper, signifies: tumor resected at nephrectomy. The intended sense of this specimen's treatment or condition label: treatment-naive control, cytoreductive nephrectomy. The control tumors were taken from treatment-naive renal cell carcinoma patients who had cytoreductive nephrectomy with no earlier radiation. All patients had renal cell carcinoma with clear cell pathology. Control tumors used for TCR sequencing came from 4 females and 11 males, resected 2011 to 2014, with median age 57 years (range roughly 40 to 82). Tumors were mechanically dissociated, digested with collagenase/hyaluronidase at 37 °C, processed in gentleMACS C tubes, and stored in liquid nitrogen. Genomic DNA for TCR sequencing was prepared using the QIAamp DNA Blood Mini Kit (Qiagen). The analyses included just those samples that passed every quality control check. Looking up the germline V gene yields CDR1 MNHEY and CDR2 SVGAGI. The CDR3, from cysteine to phenylalanine, totals 14 residues. CDR3 DNA only is kept here, 42 bases in frame from base 1. V gives up 0 bases and J gives up 5 bases, and the segment between their germline ends measures 11 bases.

The chain is encoded by TRBV6-5 joined to TRBJ2-7, with the D gene too uncertain to name. This sequence originates from a man in his sixties with renal cell carcinoma. This material consisted of tumor tissue, taken from a patient whose treatment was nephrectomy without radiotherapy. The CDR3: CASSYSRNLNEQYF. The sequence in DNA is TGTGCCAGCAGTTACTCGCGCAACCTGAACGAGCAGTACTTC.